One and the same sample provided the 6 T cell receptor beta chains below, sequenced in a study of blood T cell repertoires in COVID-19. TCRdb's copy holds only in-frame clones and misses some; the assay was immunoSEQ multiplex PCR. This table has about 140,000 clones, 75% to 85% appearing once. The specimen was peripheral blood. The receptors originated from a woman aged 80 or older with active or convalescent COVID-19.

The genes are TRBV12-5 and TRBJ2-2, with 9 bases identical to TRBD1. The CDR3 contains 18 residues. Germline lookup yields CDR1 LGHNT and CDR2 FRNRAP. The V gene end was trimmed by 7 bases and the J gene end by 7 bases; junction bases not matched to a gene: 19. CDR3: CASVDGLRSGTGSGELFF. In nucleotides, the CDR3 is TGTGCTAGTGTAGACGGATTGCGATCCGGGACAGGGAGCGGGGAGCTGTTTTTT.

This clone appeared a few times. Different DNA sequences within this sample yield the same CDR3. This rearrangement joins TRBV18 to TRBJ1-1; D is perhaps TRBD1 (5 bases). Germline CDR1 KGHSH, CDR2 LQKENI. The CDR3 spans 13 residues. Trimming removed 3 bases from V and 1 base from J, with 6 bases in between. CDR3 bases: TGTGCCAGCTCACCCGGACAGAACACTGAAGCTTTCTTT. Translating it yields CASSPGQNTEAFF.

CDR3 loop: CASSLRQGFYEQFF. DNA of the CDR3: TGTGCCAGCAGTTTACGGCAGGGGTTCTATGAGCAGTTCTTC. The chain is built from TRBV27 and TRBJ2-1, with D possibly TRBD1 on 6 matching bases. V was clipped by 2 bases and J by 8 bases, with 13 bases between them. Germline lookup yields CDR1 MNHEY and CDR2 SMNVEV (reference sequence). The CDR3 has 14 amino acids.

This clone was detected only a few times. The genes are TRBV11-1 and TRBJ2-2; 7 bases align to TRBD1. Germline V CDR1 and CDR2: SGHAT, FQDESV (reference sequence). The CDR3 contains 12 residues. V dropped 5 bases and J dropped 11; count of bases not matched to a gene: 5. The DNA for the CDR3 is TGTGCCAGCAGCACCCACAGGGGAGAGCTGTTTTTT. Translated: CASSTHRGELFF.

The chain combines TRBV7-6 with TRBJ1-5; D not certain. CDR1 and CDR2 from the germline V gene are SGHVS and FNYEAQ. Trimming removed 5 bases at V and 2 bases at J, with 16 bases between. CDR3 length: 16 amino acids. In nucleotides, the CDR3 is TGTGCCAGCAGCCCCCCTCAGCGAATCGGCAATCAGCCCCAGCATTTT. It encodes CASSPPQRIGNQPQHF. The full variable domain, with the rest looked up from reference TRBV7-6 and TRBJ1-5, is GAGVSQSPRYKVTKRGQDVALRCDPISGHVSLYWYRQALGQGPEFLTYFNYEAQQDKSGLPNDRFSAERPEGSISTLTIQRTEQRDSAMYRCASSPPQRIGNQPQHFGDGTRLSIL.

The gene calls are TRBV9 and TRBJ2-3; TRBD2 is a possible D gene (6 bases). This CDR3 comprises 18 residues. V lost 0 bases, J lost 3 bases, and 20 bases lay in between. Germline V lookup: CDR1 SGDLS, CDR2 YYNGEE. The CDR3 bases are TGTGCCAGCAGCGTAGATTCTTGGACTACCCTGGGAACAGATACGCAGTATTTT. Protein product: CASSVDSWTTLGTDTQYF.